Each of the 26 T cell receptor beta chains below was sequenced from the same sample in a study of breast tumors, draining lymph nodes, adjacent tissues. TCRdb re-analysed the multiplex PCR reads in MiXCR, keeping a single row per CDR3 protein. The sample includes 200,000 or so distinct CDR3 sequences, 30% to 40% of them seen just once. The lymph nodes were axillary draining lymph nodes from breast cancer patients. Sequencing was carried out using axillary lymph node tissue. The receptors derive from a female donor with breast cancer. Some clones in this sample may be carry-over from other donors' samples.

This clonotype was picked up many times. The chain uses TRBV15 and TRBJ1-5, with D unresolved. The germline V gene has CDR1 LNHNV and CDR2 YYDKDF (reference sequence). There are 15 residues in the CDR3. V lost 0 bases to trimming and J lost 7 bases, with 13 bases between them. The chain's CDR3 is CATSRDERAGQPQHF. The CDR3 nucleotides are TGTGCCACCAGCAGAGATGAGCGGGCCGGGCAGCCCCAGCATTTT.

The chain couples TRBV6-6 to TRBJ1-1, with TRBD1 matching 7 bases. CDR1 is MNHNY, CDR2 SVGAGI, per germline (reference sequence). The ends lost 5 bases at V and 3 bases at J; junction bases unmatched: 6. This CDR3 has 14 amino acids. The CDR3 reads CASSRHRGDTEAFF. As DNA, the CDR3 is TGTGCCAGCAGTAGGCACAGGGGTGACACTGAAGCTTTCTTT.

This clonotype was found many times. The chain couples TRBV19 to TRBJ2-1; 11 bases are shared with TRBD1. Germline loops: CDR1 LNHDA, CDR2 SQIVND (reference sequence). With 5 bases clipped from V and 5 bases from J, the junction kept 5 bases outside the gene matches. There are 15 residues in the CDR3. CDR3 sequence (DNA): TGTGCCAGTAGTGGCCCGGGACAGGGGGACAATGAGCAGTTCTTC. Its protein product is CASSGPGQGDNEQFF.

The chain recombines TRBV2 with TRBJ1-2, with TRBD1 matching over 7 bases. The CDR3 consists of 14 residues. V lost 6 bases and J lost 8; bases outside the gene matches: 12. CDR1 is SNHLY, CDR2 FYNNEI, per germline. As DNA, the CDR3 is TGTGCCAGCAGCTCACCCCGGGAGGGGGCAGGCTACACCTTC. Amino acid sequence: CASSSPREGAGYTF.

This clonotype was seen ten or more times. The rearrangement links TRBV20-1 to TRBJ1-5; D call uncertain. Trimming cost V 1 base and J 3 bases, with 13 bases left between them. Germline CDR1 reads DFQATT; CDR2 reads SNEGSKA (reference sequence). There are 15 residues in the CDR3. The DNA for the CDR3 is TGCAGTGCTAGAGCCAGGAAACAGCCCAATCAGCCCCAGCATTTT. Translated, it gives CSARARKQPNQPQHF.

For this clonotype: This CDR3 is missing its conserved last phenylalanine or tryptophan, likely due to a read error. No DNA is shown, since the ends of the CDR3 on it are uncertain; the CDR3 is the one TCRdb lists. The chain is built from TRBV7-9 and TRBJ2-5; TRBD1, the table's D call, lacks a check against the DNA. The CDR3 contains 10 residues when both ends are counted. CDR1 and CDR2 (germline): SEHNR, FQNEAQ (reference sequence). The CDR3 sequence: CASSAGTIYY.

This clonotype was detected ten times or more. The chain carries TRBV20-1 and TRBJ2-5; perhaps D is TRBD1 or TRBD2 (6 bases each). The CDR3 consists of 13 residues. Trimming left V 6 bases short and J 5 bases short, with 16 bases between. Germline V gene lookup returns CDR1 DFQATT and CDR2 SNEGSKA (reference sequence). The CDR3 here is CSATEGGRETQYF. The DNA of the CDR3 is TGCAGTGCCACCGAGGGGGGACGGGAGACCCAGTACTTC.

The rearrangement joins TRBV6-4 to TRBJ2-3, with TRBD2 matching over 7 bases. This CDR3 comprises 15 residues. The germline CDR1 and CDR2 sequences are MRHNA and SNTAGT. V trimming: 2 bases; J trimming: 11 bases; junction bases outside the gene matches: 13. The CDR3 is CASSDMAGVVDEQYF. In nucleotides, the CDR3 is TGTGCCAGCAGTGACATGGCGGGGGTAGTCGATGAGCAGTATTTT.

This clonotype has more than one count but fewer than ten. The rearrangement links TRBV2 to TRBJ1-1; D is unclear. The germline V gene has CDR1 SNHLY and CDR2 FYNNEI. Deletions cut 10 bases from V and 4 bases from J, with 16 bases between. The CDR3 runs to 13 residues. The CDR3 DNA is TGTGCCACCTTAAAGGACTTGCTCACTGAAGCTTTCTTT. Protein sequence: CATLKDLLTEAFF.

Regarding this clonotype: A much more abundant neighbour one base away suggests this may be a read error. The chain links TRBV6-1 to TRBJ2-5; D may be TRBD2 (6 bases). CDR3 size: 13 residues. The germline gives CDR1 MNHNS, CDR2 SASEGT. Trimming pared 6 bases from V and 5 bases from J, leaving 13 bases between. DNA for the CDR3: TGTGCCAGCAGCCCAGACGGAGGGGAGACCCAGTACTTC. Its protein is CASSPDGGETQYF.

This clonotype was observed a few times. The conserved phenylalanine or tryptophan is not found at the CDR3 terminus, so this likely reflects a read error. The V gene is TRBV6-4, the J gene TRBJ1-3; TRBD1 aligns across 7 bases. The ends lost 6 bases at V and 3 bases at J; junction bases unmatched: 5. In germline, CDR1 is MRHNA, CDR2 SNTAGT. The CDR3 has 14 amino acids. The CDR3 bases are TGTGCCAGCAGCCGGACAGGCGGTGGAAACACCATATATTAT. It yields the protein CASSRTGGGNTIYY.

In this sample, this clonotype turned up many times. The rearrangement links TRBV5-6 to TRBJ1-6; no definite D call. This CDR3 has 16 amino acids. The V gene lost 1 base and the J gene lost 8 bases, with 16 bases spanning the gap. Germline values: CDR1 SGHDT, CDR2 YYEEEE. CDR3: CASSLLGAGRDSPLHF. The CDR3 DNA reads TGTGCCAGCAGCTTGCTCGGAGCGGGGAGGGATTCACCCCTCCACTTT.

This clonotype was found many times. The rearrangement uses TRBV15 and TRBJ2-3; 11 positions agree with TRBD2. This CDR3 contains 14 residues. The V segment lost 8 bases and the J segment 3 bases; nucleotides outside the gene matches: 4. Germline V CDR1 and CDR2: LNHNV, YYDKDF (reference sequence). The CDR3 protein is CATSGLAVTDTQYF. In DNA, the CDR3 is TGTGCCACCTCGGGACTAGCGGTGACAGATACGCAGTATTTT. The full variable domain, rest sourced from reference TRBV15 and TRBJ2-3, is DAMVIQNPRYQVTQFGKPVTLSCSQTLNHNVMYWYQQKSSQAPKLLFHYYDKDFNNEADTPDNFQSRRPNTSFCFLDIRSPGLGDTAMYLCATSGLAVTDTQYFGPGTRLTVL.

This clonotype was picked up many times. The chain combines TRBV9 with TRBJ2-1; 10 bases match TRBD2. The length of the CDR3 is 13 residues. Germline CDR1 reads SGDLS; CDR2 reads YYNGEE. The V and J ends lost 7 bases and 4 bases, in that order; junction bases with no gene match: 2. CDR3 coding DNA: TGTGCCAGCGGTAGCGGGGGGTACAATGAGCAGTTCTTC. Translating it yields CASGSGGYNEQFF.

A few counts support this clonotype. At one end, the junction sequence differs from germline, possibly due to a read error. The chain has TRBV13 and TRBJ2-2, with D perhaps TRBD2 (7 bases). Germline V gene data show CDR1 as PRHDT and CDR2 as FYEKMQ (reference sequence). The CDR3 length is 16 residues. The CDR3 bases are TGTGTCAGCCGCCTTGGGGGGGGGCCCCTCACCGGGGAGCTGTTTTTT. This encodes CVSRLGGGPLTGELFF.

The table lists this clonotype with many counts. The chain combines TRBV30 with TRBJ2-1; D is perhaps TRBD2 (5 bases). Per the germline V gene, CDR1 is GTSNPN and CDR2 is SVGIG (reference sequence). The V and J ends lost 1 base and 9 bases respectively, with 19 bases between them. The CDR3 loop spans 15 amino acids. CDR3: CAWSDTLVERAEQFF. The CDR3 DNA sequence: TGTGCCTGGAGTGACACACTAGTGGAGAGGGCTGAGCAGTTCTTC.

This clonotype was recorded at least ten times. The chain's CDR3 is CASKTLGTYTGELFF. For the CDR3, the DNA is TGTGCCAGTAAGACCTTGGGCACCTACACCGGGGAGCTGTTTTTT. The chain carries TRBV19 and TRBJ2-2; D is unclear. The CDR3 has 15 residues. V was pared by 7 bases and J by 3 bases, with 15 bases between. Germline V gene sequence: CDR1 LNHDA, CDR2 SQIVND (reference sequence).

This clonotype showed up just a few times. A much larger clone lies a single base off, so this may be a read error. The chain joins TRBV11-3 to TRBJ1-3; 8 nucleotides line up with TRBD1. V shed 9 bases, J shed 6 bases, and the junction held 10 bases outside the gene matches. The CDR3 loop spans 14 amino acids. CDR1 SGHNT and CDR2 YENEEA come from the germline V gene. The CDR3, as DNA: TGTGCCAGTGACCAGGGGGCTTTGGCAAACACCATATATTTT. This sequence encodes CASDQGALANTIYF.

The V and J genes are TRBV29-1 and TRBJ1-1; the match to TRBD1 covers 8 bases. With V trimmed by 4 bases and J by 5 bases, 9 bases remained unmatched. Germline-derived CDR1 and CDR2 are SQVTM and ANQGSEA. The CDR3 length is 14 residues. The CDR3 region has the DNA TGCAGCGTTGGAGGCAGGGGGCAGGGTACTGAAGCTTTCTTT. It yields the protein CSVGGRGQGTEAFF. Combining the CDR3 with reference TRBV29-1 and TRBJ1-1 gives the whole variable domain SAVISQKPSRDICQRGTSLTIQCQVDSQVTMMFWYRQQPGQSLTLIATANQGSEATYESGFVIDKFPISRPNLTFSTLTVSNMSPEDSSIYLCSVGGRGQGTEAFFGQGTRLTVV.

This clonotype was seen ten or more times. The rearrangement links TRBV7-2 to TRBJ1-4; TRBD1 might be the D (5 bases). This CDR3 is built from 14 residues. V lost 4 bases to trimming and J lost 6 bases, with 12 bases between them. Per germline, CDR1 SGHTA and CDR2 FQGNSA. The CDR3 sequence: CASSSGGGDEKLFF. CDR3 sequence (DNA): TGTGCCAGCAGCTCCGGGGGGGGGGATGAAAAACTGTTTTTT.

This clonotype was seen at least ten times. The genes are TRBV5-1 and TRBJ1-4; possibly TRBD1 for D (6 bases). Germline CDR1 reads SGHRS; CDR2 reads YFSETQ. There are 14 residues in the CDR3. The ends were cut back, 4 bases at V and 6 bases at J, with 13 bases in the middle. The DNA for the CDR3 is TGCGCCAGCAGCGAGGCGCGGGGGCATGAAAAACTGTTTTTT. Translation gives CASSEARGHEKLFF.

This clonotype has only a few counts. The CDR3 coding sequence is TGTGCCAGCAGCCAAGATGGGCTTCTTTGGAACACTGAAGCTTTCTTT. Its protein is CASSQDGLLWNTEAFF. The V and J genes are TRBV14 and TRBJ1-1; D gene uncertain. V was pared by 0 bases and J by 1 base, with 12 bases between. Germline CDR1 is SGHDN and CDR2 is FVKESK. CDR3 length: 16 amino acids.

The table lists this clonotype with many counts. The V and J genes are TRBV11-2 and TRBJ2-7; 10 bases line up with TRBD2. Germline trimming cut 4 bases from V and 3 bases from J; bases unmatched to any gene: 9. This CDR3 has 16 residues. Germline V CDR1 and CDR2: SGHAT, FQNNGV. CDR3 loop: CASSSSSGREGYEQYF. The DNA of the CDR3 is TGTGCCAGCAGCTCCTCTAGCGGGAGAGAAGGCTACGAGCAGTACTTC.

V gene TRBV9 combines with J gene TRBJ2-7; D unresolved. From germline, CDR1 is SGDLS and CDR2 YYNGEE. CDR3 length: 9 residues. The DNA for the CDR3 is TGTGCGGCTCTACGAGGGCAGTACTTC. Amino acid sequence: CAALRGQYF. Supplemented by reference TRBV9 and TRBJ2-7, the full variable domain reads DSGVTQTPKHLITATGQRVTLRCSPRSGDLSVYWYQQSLDQGLQFLIQYYNGEERAKGNILERFSAQQFPDLHSELNLSSLELGDSALYFCAALRGQYFGPGTRLTVT.

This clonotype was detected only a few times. The CDR3 region is CSASPGLAGALGTDTQYF. The CDR3 bases are TGCAGTGCTTCGCCGGGACTAGCGGGGGCGCTCGGCACAGATACGCAGTATTTT. The chain carries TRBV20-1 and TRBJ2-3, with 14 bases that match TRBD2. The V segment lost 5 bases and the J segment 1 base; nucleotides outside the gene matches: 11. The CDR3 totals 18 residues. Germline values: CDR1 DFQATT, CDR2 SNEGSKA (reference sequence).

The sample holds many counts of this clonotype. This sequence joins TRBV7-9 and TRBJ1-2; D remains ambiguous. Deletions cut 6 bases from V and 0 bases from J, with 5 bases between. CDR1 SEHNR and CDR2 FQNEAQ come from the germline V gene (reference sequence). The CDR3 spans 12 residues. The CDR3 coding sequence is TGTGCCAGCAGGGATTCTAACTATGGCTACACCTTC. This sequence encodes CASRDSNYGYTF.